This T cell receptor (beta chain) originates from a study of CD8+CD57+ T cells in acquired aplastic anemia. Study background: Mean yield of DNA from sorted CD4+ and CD8+ cells was about 3.2 ug. Broader study findings: Both patients and controls carried the same twenty-nine CD8+ CDR3 sequences.

TCR beta VDJ combinations and CDR3 sequences were profiled from genomic DNA. MiXCR was run by TCRdb on the reads, yielding one entry per CDR3 protein. The repertoire consists of 150,000 to 200,000 distinct CDR3 sequences, with 55% to 70% occurring once and the leading ten covering 40% to 55%. To note about this clonotype: Its antigen is undetermined.

Sequences were obtained from sorted CD4+, CD8+, or CD8+CD57+ T cells (not recorded which) from PBMCs. The TCR was taken from a human donor with severe aplastic anemia or a healthy control (not recorded which).

The CDR3 bases are TGTGCCAGCAGCGTATACGGAGGGGATCAGCCCCAGCATTTT. Its translation: CASSVYGGDQPQHF. The chain combines TRBV9 with TRBJ1-5, with D tentatively TRBD1 (5 bases). The germline V gene encodes CDR1 SGDLS and CDR2 YYNGEE. Trimming took off 1 base at V and 5 bases at J, with 10 bases between the two ends. This CDR3 is built from 14 residues.